A single sample gave rise to the 9 T cell receptor beta chains below, sequenced in a study of CD8 T cells in Susac syndrome. Random hexamers were used to reverse transcribe 0.5 to 1 ug of RNA. TCRdb fed the immunoSEQ multiplex PCR reads into MiXCR, producing one record per CDR3 protein. The repertoire holds 110,000 or so distinct CDR3 sequences, with 90% to 98% as singletons. Material: CD4+ T cells from PBMCs. The receptors derive from a human donor in good health.

The chain has TRBV7-8 and TRBJ2-5; D call uncertain. CDR3 size: 11 residues. Trimming cost V 5 bases and J 5 bases, with 6 bases left between them. From germline, CDR1 is SGHVS and CDR2 FQNEAQ. CDR3: CASSRLETQYF. The CDR3 DNA reads as TGTGCCAGCAGCCGGTTGGAGACCCAGTACTTC.

The chain couples TRBV3-1 to TRBJ2-5; 8 nucleotides match TRBD1. Per the germline V gene, CDR1 is LGHDT and CDR2 is YNNKEL (reference sequence). V was pared by 1 base and J by 5 bases, with 6 bases of the junction left unmatched. This CDR3 has 15 amino acids. The DNA for the CDR3 is TGTGCCAGCAGCCAAGTCGCGACAGGGGTTGAGACCCAGTACTTC. Protein sequence: CASSQVATGVETQYF.

The CDR3 protein is CSVAPQGASYGYTF. The DNA of the CDR3 is TGCAGCGTCGCTCCACAGGGGGCGTCCTATGGCTACACCTTC. This chain joins TRBV29-1 and TRBJ1-2; TRBD1 matches at 9 bases. The CDR3 consists of 14 residues. With V trimmed by 6 bases and J by 4 bases, 9 bases remained unmatched. CDR1 and CDR2 from the germline V gene are SQVTM and ANQGSEA.

The chain links TRBV20-1 to TRBJ1-1; D not resolved. CDR1 is DFQATT, CDR2 SNEGSKA, per germline (reference sequence). This CDR3 region has 14 residues. The V gene lost 6 bases and the J gene lost 3 bases, with 17 bases spanning the gap. The CDR3 coding sequence is TGCAGTGCCGCGGGAGGGCGAGGATACACTGAAGCTTTCTTT. It is translated as CSAAGGRGYTEAFF.

In this sample, this clonotype turned up once. This chain joins TRBV29-1 and TRBJ1-1, with a possible D match to TRBD1 (6 bases). V was cut by 3 bases and J by 5 bases, with 13 bases left in between. Germline CDR1 SQVTM, CDR2 ANQGSEA. This CDR3 is 13 amino acids long. The DNA for the CDR3 is TGCAGCGTTGATGGGACAAGACGAACTGAAGCTTTCTTT. This sequence encodes CSVDGTRRTEAFF.

The chain recombines TRBV28 with TRBJ2-4, with D maybe TRBD1 (5 bases). CDR1 and CDR2 (germline): MDHEN, SYDVKM. CDR3 size: 15 residues. Trimming left V 2 bases short and J 9 bases short, with 17 bases between. The CDR3 protein is CASSLPAREIRIQYF. The CDR3 region has the DNA TGTGCCAGCAGTTTACCGGCCAGGGAAATTCGCATTCAGTACTTC.

The chain couples TRBV28 to TRBJ2-5; D remains ambiguous. V was clipped by 6 bases and J by 7 bases, with 18 bases between them. This CDR3 is built from 14 residues. Germline CDR1 MDHEN, CDR2 SYDVKM. CDR3 loop: CASRAYSDLLTQYF. The CDR3 DNA sequence: TGTGCCAGCAGAGCCTACAGCGACCTGTTGACCCAGTACTTC.

This clonotype was seen just once. The chain links TRBV6-5 to TRBJ2-7, with TRBD2 as a possible D gene (7 bases). The CDR3 runs to 13 residues. Germline CDR1 and CDR2: MNHEY and SVGAGI. V lost 8 bases and J 5 bases, leaving 16 bases between the germline ends. The CDR3 region has the DNA TGTGCCAGCGGACCGGGGGGCTCGGACGAGCAGTACTTC. Its translation is CASGPGGSDEQYF.

On this clonotype itself: One junction end disagrees with the germline gene, perhaps due to a read error. This chain uses TRBV12-3 or TRBV12-4 with TRBJ1-5, with D tentatively TRBD1 (6 bases). CDR3 size: 13 residues. CDR3 bases: TGTGCCAGCAGATTAGCAGGGGATCAGCCCCAGCATTTT. Protein sequence: CASRLAGDQPQHF.